Listed here are 10 T cell receptor beta chains from one sample, sequenced in a study of tissue T cells after allogeneic stem cell transplantation (dated by TCRdb to between 2020 and 2023). The sample's time point label, decoded: recipient (host-origin) PBMCs collected before allo-HCT. The library was made by the immunoSEQ multiplex PCR assay. TCRdb took over this immuneACCESS table, retaining in-frame rearrangements with V and J assigned. Such tables are incomplete; in checked studies, under half of the missing clones stem from an unresolved V gene, and the remainder is unexplained. This sample has just over 25,000 clones in its table, and roughly 89% of those were observed once. The ten largest clones take up 1.5% to 2.5% of the sample. Material: blood, obtained before transplantation. These receptors originate from a male donor aged 60 or over who later had graft-versus-host disease after an allogeneic stem cell transplant.

The chain has TRBV25-1 and TRBJ1-5; D might be TRBD1 (5 bases). The germline CDR1 and CDR2 sequences are MGHDK and SYGVNS. This CDR3 spans 17 amino acids. V was shortened by 3 bases and J by 4 bases, with 19 bases between the two germline ends. In DNA form, the CDR3 reads TGTGCCAGCAGTGATATGGAGGGGCCAGGCTTTAATCAGCCCCAGCATTTT. This sequence encodes CASSDMEGPGFNQPQHF.

CDR3 sequence reads: CASSPSTSSGSLNEQYF. CDR3 in DNA: TGCGCCAGCAGCCCCAGTACCTCTAGCGGGAGTTTAAACGAGCAGTACTTC. The chain couples TRBV5-1 to TRBJ2-7; TRBD2 matches at 10 bases. With V trimmed by 4 bases and J by 5 bases, 15 bases remained unmatched. The CDR3 sequence is 17 residues long. The V gene's germline CDR1 is SGHRS and CDR2 YFSETQ.

This clone has more than one count but fewer than ten. The chain combines TRBV30 with TRBJ2-2, with D hard to call. CDR1 is GTSNPN and CDR2 is SVGIG in the germline V gene (reference sequence). Trimming shortened V by 0 bases and J by 6 bases, and 11 bases separated the two germline ends. The CDR3 contains 14 residues. The chain's CDR3 is CAWSVHIKPGELFF. CDR3 DNA: TGTGCCTGGAGTGTACACATAAAACCCGGGGAGCTGTTTTTT.

V gene TRBV7-2 combines with J gene TRBJ1-6; the D gene is possibly TRBD1 (6 bases). From germline, CDR1 is SGHTA and CDR2 FQGNSA. The CDR3 is 15 amino acids. The V gene lost 3 bases and the J gene lost 5 bases, with 11 bases spanning the gap. The CDR3, as DNA: TGTGCCAGCAGCTTTTCAACAGGGAATAATTCACCCCTCCACTTT. Its protein is CASSFSTGNNSPLHF. Full variable domain (rest looked up from reference TRBV7-2 and TRBJ1-6): GAGVSQSPSNKVTEKGKDVELRCDPISGHTALYWYRQSLGQGLEFLIYFQGNSAPDKSGLPSDRFSAERTGGSVSTLTIQRTQQEDSAVYLCASSFSTGNNSPLHFGNGTRLTVT.

In this sample, this clone turned up a few times. The chain carries TRBV7-7 and TRBJ2-5; D is perhaps TRBD1 or TRBD2 (6 bases each). The germline gives CDR1 SSHAT, CDR2 FNYEAQ (reference sequence). Deletions cut 1 base from V and 0 bases from J, with 12 bases between. This CDR3 is 16 amino acids long. CDR3 loop: CASSLVGGPYQETQYF. The CDR3 DNA reads TGTGCCAGCAGCTTAGTTGGGGGGCCGTACCAAGAGACCCAGTACTTC.

The chain carries TRBV10-3 and TRBJ1-2; the match to TRBD1 covers 9 bases. The ends lost 6 bases at V and 4 bases at J; junction bases unmatched: 15. The CDR3 length is 17 residues. CDR1 and CDR2 (germline): ENHRY, SYGVKD. Here the CDR3 DNA reads TGTGCCATCAGCGGACGGGGTACAGGGGGCTTGGGCTATGGCTACACCTTC. Amino acid sequence: CAISGRGTGGLGYGYTF.

V is TRBV6-5 and J is TRBJ2-7, with TRBD2 identical over 10 bases. V was pared by 7 bases and J by 6 bases, with 9 bases of the junction left unmatched. The germline gives CDR1 MNHEY, CDR2 SVGAGI. CDR3 size: 14 residues. The CDR3 nucleotides read TGTGCCAGCACCCGGACTAGCGGCCTAACCGAGCAGTACTTC. The encoded protein is CASTRTSGLTEQYF.

J is TRBJ2-2 and V is TRBV2; no firm D call. V was cut by 4 bases and J by 2 bases, with 11 bases left in between. CDR1 and CDR2 (germline): SNHLY, FYNNEI. The CDR3 is 15 amino acids. The CDR3 nucleotides read TGTGCCAGCAGTGTCGGGCCGATTAACACCGGGGAGCTGTTTTTT. It encodes CASSVGPINTGELFF.

The genes are TRBV2 and TRBJ2-1; D might be TRBD1 (6 bases). In germline, CDR1 is SNHLY, CDR2 FYNNEI. V was cut by 5 bases and J by 3 bases, with 8 bases left in between. There are 13 residues in the CDR3. CDR3 in amino acids: CASSLDSYNEQFF. In DNA, the CDR3 is TGTGCCAGCAGTCTGGACAGCTACAATGAGCAGTTCTTC.

The chain is built from TRBV9 and TRBJ2-1; 8 bases are a match to TRBD2. The germline gives CDR1 SGDLS, CDR2 YYNGEE. V shed 3 bases, J shed 4 bases, and the junction held 6 bases outside the gene matches. There are 15 residues in the CDR3. The CDR3 DNA reads TGTGCCAGCAGCGAAAGCGGGGGACCTTACAATGAGCAGTTCTTC. It encodes CASSESGGPYNEQFF.